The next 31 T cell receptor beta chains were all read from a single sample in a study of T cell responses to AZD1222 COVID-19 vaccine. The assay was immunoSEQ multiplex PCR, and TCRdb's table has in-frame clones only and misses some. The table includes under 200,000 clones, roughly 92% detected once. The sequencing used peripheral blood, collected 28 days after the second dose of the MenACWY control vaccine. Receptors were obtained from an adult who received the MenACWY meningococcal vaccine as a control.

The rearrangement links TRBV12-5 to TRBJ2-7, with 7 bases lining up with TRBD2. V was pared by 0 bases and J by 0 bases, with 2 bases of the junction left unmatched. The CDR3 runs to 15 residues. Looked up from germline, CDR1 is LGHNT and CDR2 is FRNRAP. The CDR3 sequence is CASGLVRTSSYEQYF. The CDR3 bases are TGTGCTAGTGGTTTGGTACGGACTAGCTCCTACGAGCAGTACTTC.

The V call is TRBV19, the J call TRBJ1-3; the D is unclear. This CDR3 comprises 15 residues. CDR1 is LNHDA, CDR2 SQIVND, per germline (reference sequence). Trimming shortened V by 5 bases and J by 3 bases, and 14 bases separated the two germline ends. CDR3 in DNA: TGTGCCAGTAGTCTTTTATGGACCGTTGGAAACACCATATATTTT. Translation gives CASSLLWTVGNTIYF.

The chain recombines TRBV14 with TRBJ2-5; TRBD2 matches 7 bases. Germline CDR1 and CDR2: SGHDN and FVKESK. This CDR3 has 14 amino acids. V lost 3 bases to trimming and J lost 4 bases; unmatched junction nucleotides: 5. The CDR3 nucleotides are TGTGCCAGCAGCCATTCGGCTAGCGGAGAGACCCAGTACTTC. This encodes CASSHSASGETQYF.

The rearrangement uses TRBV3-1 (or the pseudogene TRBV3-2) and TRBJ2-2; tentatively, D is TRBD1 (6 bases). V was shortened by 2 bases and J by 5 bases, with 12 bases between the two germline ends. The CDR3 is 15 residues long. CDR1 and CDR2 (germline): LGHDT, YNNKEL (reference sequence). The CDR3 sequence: CASSQRGIGTGELFF. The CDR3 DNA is TGTGCCAGCAGCCAAAGGGGGATCGGAACCGGGGAGCTGTTTTTT.

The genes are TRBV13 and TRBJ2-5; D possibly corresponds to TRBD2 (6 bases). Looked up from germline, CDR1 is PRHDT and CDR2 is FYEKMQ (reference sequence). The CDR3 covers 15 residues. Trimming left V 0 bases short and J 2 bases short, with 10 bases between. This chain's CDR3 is CASSLGRGQQETQYF. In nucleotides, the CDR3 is TGTGCCAGCAGCTTAGGGCGGGGCCAACAAGAGACCCAGTACTTC.

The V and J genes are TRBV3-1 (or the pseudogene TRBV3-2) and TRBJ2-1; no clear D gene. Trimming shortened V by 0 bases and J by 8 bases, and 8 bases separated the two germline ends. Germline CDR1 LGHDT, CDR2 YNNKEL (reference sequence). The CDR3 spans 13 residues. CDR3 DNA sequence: TGTGCCAGCAGCCAAGAAAGATTCTATGAGCAGTTCTTC. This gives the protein CASSQERFYEQFF.

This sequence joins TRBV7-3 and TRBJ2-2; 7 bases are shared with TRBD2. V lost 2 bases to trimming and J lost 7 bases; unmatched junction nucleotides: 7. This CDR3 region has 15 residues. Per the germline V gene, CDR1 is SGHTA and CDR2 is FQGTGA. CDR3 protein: CASSLVGLEGGELFF. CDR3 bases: TGTGCCAGCAGCTTAGTCGGACTAGAAGGCGGGGAGCTGTTTTTT. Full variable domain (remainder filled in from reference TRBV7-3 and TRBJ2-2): GAGVSQTPSNKVTEKGKYVELRCDPISGHTALYWYRQSLGQGPEFLIYFQGTGAADDSGLPNDRFFAVRPEGSVSTLKIQRTERGDSAVYLCASSLVGLEGGELFFGEGSRLTVL.

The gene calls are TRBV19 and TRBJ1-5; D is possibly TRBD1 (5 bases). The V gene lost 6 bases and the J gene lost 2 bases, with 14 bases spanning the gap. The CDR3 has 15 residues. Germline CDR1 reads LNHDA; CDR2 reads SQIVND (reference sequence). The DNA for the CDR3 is TGTGCCAGTAGATCAAGGGGATCTGGCAATCAGCCCCAGCATTTT. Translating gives CASRSRGSGNQPQHF. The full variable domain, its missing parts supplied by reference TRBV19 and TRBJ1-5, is DGGITQSPKYLFRKEGQNVTLSCEQNLNHDAMYWYRQDPGQGLRLIYYSQIVNDFQKGDIAEGYSVSREKKESFPLTVTSAQKNPTAFYLCASRSRGSGNQPQHFGDGTRLSIL.

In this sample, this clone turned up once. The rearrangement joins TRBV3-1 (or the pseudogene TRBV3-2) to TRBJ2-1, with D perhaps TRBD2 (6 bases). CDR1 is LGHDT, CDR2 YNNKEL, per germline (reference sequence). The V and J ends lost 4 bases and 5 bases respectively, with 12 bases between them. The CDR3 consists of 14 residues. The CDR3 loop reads CASSPSGEHNEQFF. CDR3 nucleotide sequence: TGTGCCAGCAGCCCCTCGGGAGAACACAATGAGCAGTTCTTC.

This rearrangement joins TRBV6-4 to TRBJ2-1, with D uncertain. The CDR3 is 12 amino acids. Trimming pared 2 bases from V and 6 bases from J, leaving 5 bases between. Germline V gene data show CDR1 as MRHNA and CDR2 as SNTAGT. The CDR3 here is CASSDRLNEQFF. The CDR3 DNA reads TGTGCCAGCAGTGACCGACTCAATGAGCAGTTCTTC.

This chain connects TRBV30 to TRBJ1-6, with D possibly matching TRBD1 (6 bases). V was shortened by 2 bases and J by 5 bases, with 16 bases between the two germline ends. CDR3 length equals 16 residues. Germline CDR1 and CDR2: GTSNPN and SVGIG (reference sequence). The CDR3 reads CAWSKDRLGDNSPLHF. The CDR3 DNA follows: TGTGCCTGGAGTAAAGACAGGTTGGGGGATAATTCACCCCTCCACTTT.

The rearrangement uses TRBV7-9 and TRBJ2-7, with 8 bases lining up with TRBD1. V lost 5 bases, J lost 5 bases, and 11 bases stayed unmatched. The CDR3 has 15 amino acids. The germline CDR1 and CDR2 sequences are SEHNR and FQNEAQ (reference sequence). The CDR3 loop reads CASSRAGGNPHEQYF. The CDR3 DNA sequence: TGTGCCAGCAGCCGTGCAGGGGGCAATCCCCACGAGCAGTACTTC.

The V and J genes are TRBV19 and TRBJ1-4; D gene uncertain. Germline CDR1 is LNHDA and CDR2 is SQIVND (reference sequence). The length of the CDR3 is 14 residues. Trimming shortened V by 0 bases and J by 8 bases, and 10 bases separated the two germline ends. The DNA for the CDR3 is TGTGCCAGTAGTATAGACGGACTTGTAGAAAAACTGTTTTTT. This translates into CASSIDGLVEKLFF.

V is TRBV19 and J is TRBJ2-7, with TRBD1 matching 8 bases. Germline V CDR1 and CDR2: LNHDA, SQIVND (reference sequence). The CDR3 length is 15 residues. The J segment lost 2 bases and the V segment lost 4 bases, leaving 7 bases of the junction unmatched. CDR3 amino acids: CASSTQGGRAYEQYF. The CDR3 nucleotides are TGTGCCAGTAGTACACAGGGGGGTAGAGCCTACGAGCAGTACTTC.

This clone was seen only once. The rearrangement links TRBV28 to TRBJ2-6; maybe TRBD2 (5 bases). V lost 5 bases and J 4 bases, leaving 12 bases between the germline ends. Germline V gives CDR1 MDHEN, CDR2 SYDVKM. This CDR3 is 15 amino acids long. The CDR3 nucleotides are TGTGCCAGCAGTCCACCCCCGGGGGGGGCCAACGTCCTGACTTTC. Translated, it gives CASSPPPGGANVLTF.

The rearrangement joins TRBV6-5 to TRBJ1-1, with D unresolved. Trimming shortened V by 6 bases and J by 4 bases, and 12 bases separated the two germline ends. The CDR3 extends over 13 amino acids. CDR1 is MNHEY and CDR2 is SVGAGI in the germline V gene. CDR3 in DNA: TGTGCCAGCAGGTCGACGCGGGTCACTGAAGCTTTCTTT. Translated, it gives CASRSTRVTEAFF.

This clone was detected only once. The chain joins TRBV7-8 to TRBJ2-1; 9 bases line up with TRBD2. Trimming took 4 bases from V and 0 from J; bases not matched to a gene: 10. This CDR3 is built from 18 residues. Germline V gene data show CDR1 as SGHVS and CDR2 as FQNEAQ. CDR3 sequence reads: CASSSPAGGMISYNEQFF. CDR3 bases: TGTGCCAGCAGCTCCCCAGCGGGAGGTATGATCTCCTACAATGAGCAGTTCTTC.

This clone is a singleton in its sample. The CDR3 here is CASSLLVARGGSYNEQFF. The CDR3 DNA reads TGTGCCAGCAGCTTACTGGTAGCCCGCGGGGGGTCCTACAATGAGCAGTTCTTC. This chain joins TRBV7-6 and TRBJ2-1, with 8 positions matching TRBD2. The germline V gene encodes CDR1 SGHVS and CDR2 FNYEAQ. CDR3 size: 18 residues. V dropped 2 bases and J dropped 1; count of bases not matched to a gene: 10.

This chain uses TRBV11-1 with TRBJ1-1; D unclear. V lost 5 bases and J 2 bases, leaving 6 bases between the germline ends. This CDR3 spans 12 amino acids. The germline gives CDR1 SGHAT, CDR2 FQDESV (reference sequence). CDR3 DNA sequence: TGTGCCAGCAGCCCGGATAACACTGAAGCTTTCTTT. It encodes CASSPDNTEAFF.

The CDR3 reads CASSLGLAGGGEQFF. CDR3 bases: TGTGCCAGTAGCCTGGGACTAGCGGGAGGTGGTGAGCAGTTCTTC. This chain uses TRBV19 with TRBJ2-1; 15 bases agree with TRBD2. Per germline, CDR1 LNHDA and CDR2 SQIVND (reference sequence). CDR3 size: 15 residues. The J segment lost 9 bases and the V segment lost 6 bases, leaving 6 bases of the junction unmatched.

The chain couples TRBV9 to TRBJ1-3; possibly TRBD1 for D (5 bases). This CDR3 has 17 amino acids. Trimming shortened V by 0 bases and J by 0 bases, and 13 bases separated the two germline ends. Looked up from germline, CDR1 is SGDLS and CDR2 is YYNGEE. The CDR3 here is CASSVGGTFSSGNTIYF. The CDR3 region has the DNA TGTGCCAGCAGCGTAGGGGGGACTTTCAGCTCTGGAAACACCATATATTTT.

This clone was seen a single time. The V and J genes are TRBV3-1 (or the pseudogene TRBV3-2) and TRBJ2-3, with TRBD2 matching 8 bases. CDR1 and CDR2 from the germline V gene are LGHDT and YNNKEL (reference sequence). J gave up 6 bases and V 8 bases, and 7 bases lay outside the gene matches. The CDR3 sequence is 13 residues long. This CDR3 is CASLPPSGDTQYF. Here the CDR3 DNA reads TGTGCCAGCCTACCCCCTAGCGGGGATACGCAGTATTTT.

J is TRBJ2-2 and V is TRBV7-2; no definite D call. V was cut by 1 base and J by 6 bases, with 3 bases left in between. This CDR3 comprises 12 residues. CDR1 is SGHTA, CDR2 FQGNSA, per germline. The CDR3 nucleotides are TGTGCCAGCAGCTTAGACTCCGGGGAGCTGTTTTTT. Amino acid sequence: CASSLDSGELFF. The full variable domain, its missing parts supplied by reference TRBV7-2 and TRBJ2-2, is GAGVSQSPSNKVTEKGKDVELRCDPISGHTALYWYRQSLGQGLEFLIYFQGNSAPDKSGLPSDRFSAERTGGSVSTLTIQRTQQEDSAVYLCASSLDSGELFFGEGSRLTVL.

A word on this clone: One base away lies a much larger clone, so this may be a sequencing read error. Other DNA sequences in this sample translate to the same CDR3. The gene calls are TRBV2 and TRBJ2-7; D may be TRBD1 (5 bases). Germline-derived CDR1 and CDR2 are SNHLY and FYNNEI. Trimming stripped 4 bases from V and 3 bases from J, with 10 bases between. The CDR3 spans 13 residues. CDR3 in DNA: TGTGCCAGCAGTGTAGGGCAGGGCTACGAGCAGTACTTC. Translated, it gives CASSVGQGYEQYF.

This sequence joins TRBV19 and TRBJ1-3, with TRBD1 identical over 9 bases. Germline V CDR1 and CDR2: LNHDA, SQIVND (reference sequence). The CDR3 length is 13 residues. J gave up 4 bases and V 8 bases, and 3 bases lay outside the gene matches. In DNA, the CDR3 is TGTGCCAGTCCGGACAGGGGAGGAAACACCATATATTTT. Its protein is CASPDRGGNTIYF.

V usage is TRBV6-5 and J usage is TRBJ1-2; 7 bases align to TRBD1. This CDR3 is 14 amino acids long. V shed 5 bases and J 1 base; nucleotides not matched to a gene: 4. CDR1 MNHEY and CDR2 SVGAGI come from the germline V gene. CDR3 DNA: TGTGCCAGCAGTCAGACAGGGCTTAACTATGGCTACACCTTC. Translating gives CASSQTGLNYGYTF.

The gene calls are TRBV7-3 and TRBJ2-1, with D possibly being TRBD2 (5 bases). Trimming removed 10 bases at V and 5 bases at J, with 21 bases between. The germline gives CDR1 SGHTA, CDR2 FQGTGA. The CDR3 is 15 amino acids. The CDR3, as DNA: TGTGCCAACCCTTTTGAGGGTGGTAATAACAATGAGCAGTTCTTC. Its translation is CANPFEGGNNNEQFF.

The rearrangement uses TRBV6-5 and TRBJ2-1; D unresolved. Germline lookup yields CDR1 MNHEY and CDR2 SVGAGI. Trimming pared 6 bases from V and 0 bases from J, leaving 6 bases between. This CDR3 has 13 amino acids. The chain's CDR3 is CASSPSSYNEQFF. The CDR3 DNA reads TGTGCCAGCAGCCCGAGCTCCTACAATGAGCAGTTCTTC.

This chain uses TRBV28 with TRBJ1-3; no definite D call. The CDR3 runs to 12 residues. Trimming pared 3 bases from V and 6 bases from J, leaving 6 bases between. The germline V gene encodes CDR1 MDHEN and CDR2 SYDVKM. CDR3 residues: CASSFGSNTIYF. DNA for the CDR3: TGTGCCAGCAGTTTTGGGTCAAACACCATATATTTT.

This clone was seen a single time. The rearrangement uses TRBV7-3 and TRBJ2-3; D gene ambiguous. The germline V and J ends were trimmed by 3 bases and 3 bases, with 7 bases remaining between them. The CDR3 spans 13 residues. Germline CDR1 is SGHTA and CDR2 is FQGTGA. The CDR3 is CASSLLPTDTQYF. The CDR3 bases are TGTGCCAGCAGCTTGCTACCGACAGATACGCAGTATTTT.

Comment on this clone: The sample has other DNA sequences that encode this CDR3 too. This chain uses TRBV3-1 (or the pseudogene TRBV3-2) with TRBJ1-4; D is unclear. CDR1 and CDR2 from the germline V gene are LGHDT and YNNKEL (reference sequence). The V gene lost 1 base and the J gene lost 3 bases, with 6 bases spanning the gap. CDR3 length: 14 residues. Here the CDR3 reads CASSQGRSNEKLFF. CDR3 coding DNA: TGTGCCAGCAGCCAAGGACGGTCTAATGAAAAACTGTTTTTT.